The 10 T cell receptor beta chains below come from one sample, sequenced in a study of blood T cells in healthy people across ages. With a J-beta primer mix and a sample-barcoded 5' primer, a second PCR ran about 6 to 11 cycles. TCRdb re-called the 5' RACE reads through MiXCR, storing one row per CDR3 protein. Here the sample spans around 1.5 million distinct CDR3 sequences, 42% being singletons. Sequencing used blood. Source of these receptors: a woman younger than 30 in good health.

This clonotype was seen more than once but under ten times. This rearrangement joins TRBV9 to TRBJ2-5; TRBD2 matches 11 bases. V dropped 3 bases and J dropped 6; count of bases not matched to a gene: 7. CDR3 length equals 15 residues. Looked up from germline, CDR1 is SGDLS and CDR2 is YYNGEE. Here the CDR3 DNA reads TGTGCCAGCAGCGATAGCGGGGGGGCCTCCCAGACCCAGTACTTC. Translated, it gives CASSDSGGASQTQYF.

The count of this clonotype is one. The chain is built from TRBV18 and TRBJ2-7; D not certain. With the DNA end fitting TRBJ2-5 better, the J assignment may be wrong. The CDR3 is 16 amino acids. Germline assignment: CDR1 KGHSH and CDR2 LQKENI. CDR3 coding DNA: TGTGCCAGCTCACCAGGGTATACTCAGGACCAAGAGACCCAGTACTTC. Its translation: CASSPGYTQDQETQYF.

This clonotype was detected a few times. V usage is TRBV5-1 and J usage is TRBJ2-3; possibly TRBD1 or TRBD2 for D (6 bases each). The germline gives CDR1 SGHRS, CDR2 YFSETQ. V was cut by 1 base and J by 2 bases, with 14 bases left in between. The CDR3 is made up of 16 amino acids. CDR3 sequence reads: CASSLYEGGLTDTQYF. CDR3 nucleotide sequence: TGCGCCAGCAGCTTGTACGAGGGGGGACTCACAGATACGCAGTATTTT.

V gene TRBV10-2 combines with J gene TRBJ2-1; 8 bases align to TRBD2. The CDR3 has 17 residues. Germline V gene sequence: CDR1 WSHSY, CDR2 SAAADI. V lost 6 bases, J lost 9 bases, and 19 bases stayed unmatched. The DNA of the CDR3 is TGCGCCAGCAGGTACGACCGAAGCGGGAGCGTAGGTGGTGAGCAGTTCTTC. Protein: CASRYDRSGSVGGEQFF.

This clonotype was seen repeatedly, ten times or more. The rearrangement joins TRBV9 to TRBJ2-1; 10 bases agree with TRBD1. The V gene end was trimmed by 0 bases and the J gene end by 2 bases; junction bases not matched to a gene: 2. The CDR3 is 16 amino acids. The V gene's germline CDR1 is SGDLS and CDR2 YYNGEE. CDR3 in amino acids: CASSVDGTGAYNEQFF. The CDR3 region has the DNA TGTGCCAGCAGCGTAGATGGGACAGGGGCCTACAATGAGCAGTTCTTC.

V and J are TRBV18 and TRBJ1-5; unclear D gene. This CDR3 contains 13 residues. Trimming cost V 2 bases and J 5 bases, with 7 bases left between them. Germline assignment: CDR1 KGHSH and CDR2 LQKENI. CDR3 in DNA: TGTGCCAGCTCACCAGGCACCTATCAGCCCCAGCATTTT. It codes for CASSPGTYQPQHF.

The table lists this clonotype with a few counts. CDR3 residues: CASSLATAEYTEAFF. CDR3 DNA: TGTGCCAGCAGCTTAGCGACAGCTGAGTACACTGAAGCTTTCTTT. This sequence joins TRBV7-6 and TRBJ1-1; tentative D call: TRBD1 (5 bases). The CDR3 consists of 15 residues. V was pared by 0 bases and J by 3 bases, with 11 bases between. Germline CDR1 is SGHVS and CDR2 is FNYEAQ.

The chain is built from TRBV5-6 and TRBJ2-4, with D possibly TRBD2 on 5 matching bases. The J call may be wrong; the DNA end is better matched by TRBJ2-7. Germline-derived CDR1 and CDR2 are SGHDT and YYEEEE. This CDR3 has 14 amino acids. DNA of the CDR3: TGTGCCAGCAGCGTCGGATACAGCGGTAGCGAGCAGTACTTC. It codes for CASSVGYSGSEQYF.

This sequence joins TRBV12-5 and TRBJ1-4, with 7 bases lining up with TRBD1. Unmatched junction bases numbered 9, after V lost 3 bases and J lost 5 bases. Germline CDR1 is LGHNT and CDR2 is FRNRAP. There are 16 residues in the CDR3. CDR3 residues: CASGFSTGLRNEKLFF. CDR3 bases: TGTGCTAGTGGTTTTTCGACAGGGCTGAGAAATGAAAAACTGTTTTTT.

CDR3 sequence (DNA): TGTGCCAGCAGCTTAGTCAGGGCTGGCTACACCTTC. This translates into CASSLVRAGYTF. The genes are TRBV7-2 and TRBJ1-2; D is possibly TRBD1 (5 bases). The CDR3 is 12 amino acids. CDR1 is SGHTA, CDR2 FQGNSA, per germline. Trimming cost V 1 base and J 7 bases, with 7 bases left between them.